Below are 15 T cell receptor beta chains sequenced from a single sample in a study of identical twins. TCRdb analysed the 5' RACE reads with MiXCR anew, one entry per CDR3 protein. The sample includes about 900,000 distinct CDR3 sequences, around an eighth of them seen just once. The same sample was also used in a study of yellow fever vaccine responses in identical twins.

Sequencing used PBMCs. The receptor source for this set is a woman aged 18-29 years in good health.

This clonotype came up a few times. The J gene is TRBJ2-3, the V gene TRBV29-1; no reliable D call. Germline V gene data show CDR1 as SQVTM and CDR2 as ANQGSEA. Trimming stripped 4 bases from V and 4 bases from J, with 12 bases between. The CDR3 has 13 residues. The CDR3 loop reads CSVVVGNPDTQYF. DNA for the CDR3: TGCAGCGTTGTGGTTGGAAACCCAGATACGCAGTATTTT.

This clonotype showed up just a few times. The genes are TRBV6-2 or TRBV6-3 and TRBJ2-1; TRBD2 aligns across 11 bases. V was clipped by 7 bases and J by 2 bases; unmatched bases: 7. This CDR3 has 16 residues. Germline V gene lookup returns CDR1 MNHEY and CDR2 SVGEGT. This chain's CDR3 is CASKTSGTTTYNEQFF. Written as DNA, the CDR3 is TGTGCCAGCAAGACTAGCGGGACGACAACCTACAATGAGCAGTTCTTC.

This clonotype was counted a few times. The chain uses TRBV10-3 and TRBJ1-5; tentative D call: TRBD1 (5 bases). V lost 4 bases and J lost 11, with 12 bases in between. The CDR3 consists of 12 residues. Per the germline V gene, CDR1 is ENHRY and CDR2 is SYGVKD. The CDR3 DNA follows: TGTGCCATCAGTGGGGACGGTCGGTCCCAGCATTTT. Protein sequence: CAISGDGRSQHF.

The rearrangement uses TRBV20-1 and TRBJ2-7, with 7 bases that match TRBD2. CDR1 is DFQATT and CDR2 is SNEGSKA in the germline V gene (reference sequence). Losses at the gene ends were 5 bases for V and 4 bases for J; bases not matched to a gene: 8. The CDR3 is made up of 13 amino acids. CDR3 nucleotides: TGCAGTGCTTTGGGACTAACTCTATACGAGCAGTACTTC. This gives the protein CSALGLTLYEQYF.

The CDR3 bases are TGCAGTGCTAGAACCATGGCGGGAGGGCCCCCTGAGCAGTACTTC. Translated: CSARTMAGGPPEQYF. The rearrangement uses TRBV20-1 and TRBJ2-7; 9 bases map to TRBD2. J lost 7 bases, V lost 2 bases, and 12 bases had no gene match. The germline CDR1 and CDR2 sequences are DFQATT and SNEGSKA (reference sequence). The CDR3 extends over 15 amino acids.

The J gene is TRBJ2-5, the V gene TRBV12-3 or TRBV12-4, with 8 bases fitting TRBD2. V was clipped by 6 bases and J by 5 bases; unmatched bases: 14. The CDR3 spans 16 residues. This CDR3 reads CASSPPLVAGNETQYF. The CDR3 nucleotides read TGTGCCAGCAGCCCACCGCTCGTAGCGGGAAACGAGACCCAGTACTTC.

The CDR3 sequence is CASSRSVGAGNEQFF. The CDR3 DNA sequence: TGTGCCAGCAGTCGGTCGGTGGGAGCGGGAAATGAGCAGTTCTTC. The chain recombines TRBV6-1 with TRBJ2-1, with 7 bases that match TRBD2. The CDR3 contains 15 residues. In germline, CDR1 is MNHNS, CDR2 SASEGT. V gave up 5 bases and J gave up 7 bases; unmatched junction bases: 11.

This chain connects TRBV4-1 to TRBJ1-3; D uncertain. Trimming took 1 base from V and 0 from J, leaving 10 bases between them. This CDR3 is built from 16 residues. Germline lookup yields CDR1 MGHRA and CDR2 YSYEKL. The CDR3 here is CASSQVLRISGNTIYF. DNA for the CDR3: TGCGCCAGCAGCCAAGTATTGCGGATCTCTGGAAACACCATATATTTT.

This clonotype was observed at least ten times. The chain employs TRBV5-1 and TRBJ2-7, with TRBD2 matching over 9 bases. The CDR3 covers 15 residues. V shed 4 bases and J 5 bases; nucleotides not matched to a gene: 10. Looked up from germline, CDR1 is SGHRS and CDR2 is YFSETQ. Written as DNA, the CDR3 is TGCGCCAGCAGCCAAACCGGGACTAGCTTTGACGAGCAGTACTTC. As protein: CASSQTGTSFDEQYF.

The chain combines TRBV15 with TRBJ2-2; D is undetermined. The CDR3 extends over 14 amino acids. Germline V gene sequence: CDR1 LNHNV, CDR2 YYDKDF (reference sequence). The V end was cut by 1 base, the J end by 6 bases, with 9 bases between. CDR3 protein: CATSRVGPPGELFF. The DNA for the CDR3 is TGTGCCACCAGCAGAGTCGGGCCCCCCGGGGAGCTGTTTTTT.

This clonotype was seen ten or more times. The CDR3 loop reads CASSSTTYYGYTF. The CDR3 bases are TGTGCCAGCAGCTCGACAACCTACTATGGCTACACCTTC. This chain uses TRBV12-3 or TRBV12-4 with TRBJ1-2; D unresolved. Deletions cut 6 bases from V and 3 bases from J, with 11 bases between. The CDR3 loop spans 13 amino acids.

V gene TRBV25-1 combines with J gene TRBJ1-6; D perhaps matches TRBD1 (5 bases). V was trimmed by 10 bases and J by 7 bases, leaving 14 bases between them. This CDR3 spans 13 amino acids. CDR1 and CDR2 from the germline V gene are MGHDK and SYGVNS. CDR3 amino acids: CATLDSLNSPLHF. The DNA for the CDR3 is TGTGCCACCTTAGACAGTCTGAATTCACCCCTCCACTTT.

V usage is TRBV3-1 and J usage is TRBJ2-4, with D possibly being TRBD2 (5 bases). The germline CDR1 and CDR2 sequences are LGHDT and YNNKEL (reference sequence). The CDR3 sequence is 15 residues long. Trimming removed 2 bases from V and 0 bases from J, with 8 bases in between. CDR3 region: CASSQQRLAKNIQYF. CDR3 coding DNA: TGTGCCAGCAGCCAACAGCGGCTAGCCAAAAACATTCAGTACTTC.

This clonotype has only a few counts. The chain combines TRBV27 with TRBJ2-3, with 7 bases fitting TRBD1. The CDR3 runs 16 residues. Germline V gene sequence: CDR1 MNHEY, CDR2 SMNVEV (reference sequence). V trimming: 5 bases; J trimming: 2 bases; junction bases outside the gene matches: 10. The CDR3 DNA reads as TGTGCCAGCAGTCCCTCCCAGGGGGAGATCACAGATACGCAGTATTTT. As protein: CASSPSQGEITDTQYF.

This clonotype was detected ten times or more. The chain recombines TRBV12-3 or TRBV12-4 with TRBJ2-7; possibly TRBD1 or TRBD2 for D (5 bases each). CDR3 size: 14 residues. The V end lost 5 bases, the J end lost 6 bases, and 17 bases lay between the germline ends. The CDR3 nucleotides read TGTGCCAGCAGTCCGGACCTCCAGAGGGGCGAGCAGTACTTC. It translates to CASSPDLQRGEQYF.